This T cell receptor (beta chain) was captured by sequencing in a study of graft-versus-host responses after intestinal transplantation. Across the whole study: Multivisceral, liver-intestinal, or isolated intestinal transplants were received by the recipients.

Whole-study results and caveats: Detected in recipient marrow were GvH clones, some of which were first observed in ileum or blood.

Clones were sequenced by immunoSEQ multiplex PCR, and TCRdb holds only the in-frame ones, with some missing. In the table there are under 20,000 clones, roughly 94% of which are singletons. As regards this clone: No antigen is known for it.

This CDR3 region has 15 residues. The J segment lost 4 bases and the V segment lost 4 bases, leaving 10 bases of the junction unmatched. The germline V gene encodes CDR1 SGHRS and CDR2 YFSETQ. This chain connects TRBV5-1 to TRBJ1-1; 7 bases line up with TRBD1. This sequence originates from a human patient who received an intestinal transplant, so some T cells may come from the graft donor. The source was PBMCs, collected 23 days after intestinal transplant. CDR3 in amino acids: CASSLNLRGTTEAFF. CDR3 DNA sequence: TGCGCCAGCAGCCTCAATCTCAGGGGGACCACTGAAGCTTTCTTT.